The rows below give T cell receptor beta chains drawn from one sample of a study of cytomegalovirus exposure and HLA in healthy donors. The data were produced by immunoSEQ multiplex PCR, yet TCRdb's version contains in-frame clones alone and is incomplete. The table shows around 200,000 clones, with over 65% occurring only once. Specimen: PBMCs. The receptors shown here come from a woman in her 50s in good health and CMV-seropositive. The CDR3 runs from the conserved cysteine through the conserved F or W. Fields, in order: J gene, clone size, V gene, D gene, CDR3 DNA, CDR3 protein. D genes are given only for firm matches. Clone size appears in some rows only: once, few, many, or a class for an expanded clone.

TRBJ2-3 . TRBV6-5 . TGTGCCAGCAGGATTGAGGGACACAGCACAGATACGCAGTATTTT CASRIEGHSTDTQYF
TRBJ2-7 few TRBV18 . TGTGCCAGCTCAACCGGGACTGCTTCCTACGAGCAGTACTTC CASSTGTASYEQYF
TRBJ2-7 . TRBV28 . TGTGCCAGCAGCCCAACAGTCTCCTACGAGCAGTACTTC CASSPTVSYEQYF
TRBJ2-1 . TRBV4-1 TRBD2 TGCGCCAGCAGCCAAGGGCGGGGGGGCCTTAGCGATGAGCAGTTCTTC CASSQGRGGLSDEQFF
TRBJ1-6 once TRBV6-5 . TGTGCCAGCAGTTACTCAAGAGGGGGTAATTCACCCCTCCACTTT CASSYSRGGNSPLHF
TRBJ2-2 few TRBV4-3 TRBD2 TGCGCCAGCAGCAGGGGACTAGCGGTGGGCGACGGGGAGCTGTTTTTT CASSRGLAVGDGELFF
TRBJ2-5 . TRBV5-1 TRBD1 TGCGCCAGCAGCCCCGGGACAGGCCAAGAGACCCAGTACTTC CASSPGTGQETQYF
TRBJ2-7 . TRBV5-1 TRBD1 TGCGCCAGCAGCTTGACAGGGGACCGAACCTACGAGCAGTACTTC CASSLTGDRTYEQYF
TRBJ2-7 . TRBV28 . TGTGCCAGCGGCCCCGCGGGGGCGGTCGAGCAGTACTTC CASGPAGAVEQYF
TRBJ1-1 . TRBV11-3 . TGTGCCAGCAGCTTAAGAGAGGGAGAAGCTTTCTTT CASSLREGEAFF
TRBJ2-4 . TRBV16 . TGTGCCAGCAGCCCCCCCGGAGCGATTCAGTACTTC CASSPPGAIQYF
TRBJ2-7 . TRBV5-1 TRBD1 TGCGCCAGCAGCCAGGGGGACAGGGGACGCGAGCAGTACTTC CASSQGDRGREQYF
TRBJ2-1 . TRBV2 . TGTGCCAGCAGTGAACGCGTAGGACTCTACAATGAGCAGTTCTTC CASSERVGLYNEQFF
TRBJ2-3 . TRBV6-5 . TGTGCCAGCAGCCAGACAGCAGATACGCAGTATTTT CASSQTADTQYF
TRBJ2-7 . TRBV15 TRBD1 TGTGCCACCAGCAGACGGGACAGGGGTTGGGGAAGCTACGAGCAGTACTTC CATSRRDRGWGSYEQYF
TRBJ1-2 . TRBV6-6 TRBD1 TGTGCCAGCAGTTACTTGGGACAGGGGGGTGGCTACACCTTC CASSYLGQGGGYTF
TRBJ1-4 few TRBV6-1 . TGTGCCAGCAGTGCCTCCCGCTGGGGGGGACCTAATGAAAAACTGTTTTTT CASSASRWGGPNEKLFF
TRBJ1-2 . TRBV7-9 . TGTGCCAGCAGCTTTGACACCTATGGCTACACCTTC CASSFDTYGYTF
TRBJ2-1 . TRBV19 . TGTGCCAGTAGTATTCCGGACATCGGGTACAATGAGCAGTTCTTC CASSIPDIGYNEQFF
TRBJ2-3 . TRBV11-2 . TGTGCCAGCAGCTCCCTTAGCACAGATACGCAGTATTTT CASSSLSTDTQYF
TRBJ1-2 few TRBV14 . TGTGCCAGCAGCCAAGAAGATAGGGGAATTATCTATGGCTACACCTTC CASSQEDRGIIYGYTF
TRBJ1-1 . TRBV6-6 . TGTGCCAGCAGTCAACAGATGAACACTGAAGCTTTCTTT CASSQQMNTEAFF